The 21 T cell receptor beta chains below come from one sample, sequenced in a study of blood T cells in healthy people across ages. A second PCR of 7 to 11 cycles used a sample-barcoded 5' primer and a J-beta primer mix. A single record per CDR3 protein comes from TCRdb applying MiXCR to the 5' RACE reads. Of about 570,000 distinct CDR3 sequences detected, 27% appear once; the ten largest clones hold 15% to 20%. The sample taken for sequencing was blood. The receptors here all came from a woman between 65 and 79 years old in good health.

This clonotype has a count of ten or more. The rearrangement uses TRBV11-2 and TRBJ2-5, with no clear D. The germline V gene has CDR1 SGHAT and CDR2 FQNNGV. The CDR3 consists of 15 residues. Trimming removed 5 bases from V and 5 bases from J, with 18 bases in between. CDR3 loop: CASSPHEGKTETQYF. DNA of the CDR3: TGTGCCAGCAGCCCCCATGAAGGGAAGACGGAGACCCAGTACTTC.

This clonotype was recorded a few times. The chain couples TRBV10-3 to TRBJ1-3; D uncertain. This CDR3 has 12 residues. Trimming removed 6 bases at V and 4 bases at J, with 7 bases between. CDR1 and CDR2 (germline): ENHRY, SYGVKD. CDR3 sequence: CAISDTGNTIYF. The CDR3 nucleotides read TGTGCCATCAGCGACACAGGAAACACCATATATTTT.

The table lists this clonotype with a few counts. The V and J genes are TRBV6-1 and TRBJ2-5, with TRBD1 matching 7 bases. The CDR3 sequence is 13 residues long. In germline, CDR1 is MNHNS, CDR2 SASEGT. With V trimmed by 8 bases and J by 5 bases, 8 bases remained unmatched. The CDR3 protein is CASGQGVGETQYF. As DNA, the CDR3 is TGTGCCAGCGGTCAGGGGGTAGGGGAGACCCAGTACTTC.

This clonotype was found a few times. The V gene is TRBV6-1, the J gene TRBJ2-3; D is ambiguous. The CDR3 is 16 residues long. Trimming left V 0 bases short and J 2 bases short, with 12 bases between. Per the germline V gene, CDR1 is MNHNS and CDR2 is SASEGT. CDR3 nucleotide sequence: TGTGCCAGCAGTGAAGCGCTCGGCAGGAACACAGATACGCAGTATTTT. Its protein product is CASSEALGRNTDTQYF.

This clonotype showed up many times. The chain uses TRBV7-6 and TRBJ2-5, with no clear D. The J call may not be correct, given that the DNA end is closer to TRBJ2-1. CDR1 and CDR2 (germline): SGHVS, FNYEAQ. The CDR3 is 12 amino acids. This CDR3 reads CASSSAPPEQFF. In DNA form, the CDR3 reads TGTGCCAGCAGCTCCGCCCCTCCCGAGCAGTTCTTC.

V gene TRBV28 combines with J gene TRBJ2-5; D unresolved. Germline CDR1 is MDHEN and CDR2 is SYDVKM. The V end lost 8 bases, the J end lost 4 bases, and 14 bases lay between the germline ends. CDR3 length: 13 residues. The CDR3 here is CASEVGYRETQYF. The CDR3 bases are TGTGCCAGCGAAGTCGGCTATAGAGAGACCCAGTACTTC.

This clonotype was detected a few times. V gene TRBV7-7 combines with J gene TRBJ2-1; D remains unclear. The CDR3 loop spans 14 amino acids. CDR1 is SSHAT, CDR2 FNYEAQ, per germline (reference sequence). CDR3 sequence (DNA): TGTGCTGGCAGCCCCGCCCTGATACAATATGAGCAGTTCTTC. This gives the protein CAGSPALIQYEQFF.

As concerns this clonotype: The junction and the germline gene differ at one end; a read error may be behind it. The chain recombines TRBV27 with TRBJ1-4; TRBD1 is a possible D gene (5 bases). CDR3 size: 14 residues. Germline V lookup: CDR1 MNHEY, CDR2 SMNVEV (reference sequence). The chain's CDR3 is CASKGLATNERLFF. The CDR3 coding sequence is TGTGCCAGCAAGGGACTTGCAACTAATGAAAGACTGTTTTTT. The variable domain in full, with the rest retrieved from reference TRBV27 and TRBJ1-4, is EAQVTQNPRYLITVTGKKLTVTCSQNMNHEYMSWYRQDPGLGLRQIYYSMNVEVTDKGDVPEGYKVSRKEKRNFPLILESPSPNQTSLYFCASKGLATNERLFFGSGTQLSVL.

This clonotype was picked up a small number of times. This chain links TRBV7-2 with TRBJ2-1; a weak D match, TRBD2 (6 bases). The CDR3 extends over 16 amino acids. Per the germline V gene, CDR1 is SGHTA and CDR2 is FQGNSA. V lost 6 bases and J lost 4, with 19 bases in between. CDR3 in DNA: TGTGCCAGCAGTCAACAGCGGGCAGCCACATACAATGAGCAGTTCTTC. Translation gives CASSQQRAATYNEQFF.

The chain recombines TRBV7-6 with TRBJ2-1; D unclear. The CDR3 is 14 amino acids. In germline, CDR1 is SGHVS, CDR2 FNYEAQ. The ends were cut back, 4 bases at V and 6 bases at J, with 13 bases in the middle. The CDR3 here is CASSSPRTSNEQFF. DNA for the CDR3: TGTGCCAGCAGCTCACCTCGTACCAGCAATGAGCAGTTCTTC.

This clonotype showed up many times. The chain joins TRBV7-2 to TRBJ2-4; D is unclear. Germline loops: CDR1 SGHTA, CDR2 FQGNSA. The CDR3 is 11 residues long. V lost 4 bases and J 2 bases, leaving 0 bases between the germline ends. CDR3 in amino acids: CASSSKNIQYF. CDR3 DNA: TGTGCCAGCAGCTCCAAAAACATTCAGTACTTC.

The genes are TRBV4-2 and TRBJ1-2; tentative D call: TRBD1 (6 bases). Trimming pared 6 bases from V and 0 bases from J, leaving 14 bases between. Per the germline V gene, CDR1 is LGHNA and CDR2 is YNFKEQ. The CDR3 consists of 15 residues. CDR3 loop: CASSPADRANYGYTF. Here the CDR3 DNA reads TGTGCCAGCAGTCCCGCGGACAGAGCTAACTATGGCTACACCTTC.

The sample holds a few counts of this clonotype. The chain combines TRBV30 with TRBJ2-1; 8 bases agree with TRBD2. The germline CDR1 and CDR2 sequences are GTSNPN and SVGIG (reference sequence). This CDR3 comprises 12 residues. Written as DNA, the CDR3 is TGTGCATTGTCGGGGGGGCCAGGGGAGCAGTTCTTC. This sequence encodes CALSGGPGEQFF.

Only a few counts were recorded for this clonotype. CDR3 residues: CSARNLGGYPYEQYF. CDR3 in DNA: TGCAGTGCTAGGAATTTGGGCGGGTATCCCTACGAGCAGTACTTC. The chain links TRBV20-1 to TRBJ2-7, with D tentatively TRBD2 (5 bases). This CDR3 has 15 amino acids. The germline V and J ends were trimmed by 3 bases and 2 bases, with 17 bases remaining between them. The germline V gene encodes CDR1 DFQATT and CDR2 SNEGSKA (reference sequence).

This clonotype was seen a handful of times. This chain links TRBV12-3 or TRBV12-4 with TRBJ1-5, with D perhaps matching TRBD1 (5 bases). Trimming left V 1 base short and J 9 bases short, with 10 bases between. The CDR3 runs 13 residues. The CDR3 DNA is TGTGCCAGCAGTTTAGGCAGGGATCGGCCCCAGCATTTT. Encoded protein: CASSLGRDRPQHF.

There are a few counts of this clonotype. This chain links TRBV7-2 with TRBJ1-4; no reliable D call. Germline CDR1 and CDR2: SGHTA and FQGNSA. V gave up 4 bases and J gave up 6 bases, with 12 bases separating them. The CDR3 contains 14 residues. The CDR3 bases are TGTGCCAGCAGCTCAACAGCTACTGATGAAAAACTGTTTTTT. Amino acid sequence: CASSSTATDEKLFF.

This sequence joins TRBV7-9 and TRBJ2-5; 7 positions agree with TRBD1. Losses at the gene ends were 1 base for V and 4 bases for J; bases not matched to a gene: 6. CDR3 length equals 15 residues. The V gene's germline CDR1 is SEHNR and CDR2 FQNEAQ (reference sequence). CDR3 in DNA: TGTGCCAGCAGCTTAGACAGGGGATCGAGAGAGACCCAGTACTTC. Protein product: CASSLDRGSRETQYF.

This clonotype has only a few counts. V usage is TRBV12-3 or TRBV12-4 and J usage is TRBJ2-5, with no clear D. Trimming took off 2 bases at V and 2 bases at J, with 9 bases between the two ends. This CDR3 is built from 14 residues. The CDR3 bases are TGTGCCAGCAGTTTAAACAGAAAGCAAGAGACCCAGTACTTC. It specifies CASSLNRKQETQYF.

The chain uses TRBV20-1 and TRBJ2-3, with a weak D call TRBD2 (5 bases). V was pared by 7 bases and J by 3 bases, with 17 bases between. CDR3 length: 14 amino acids. Germline V gene data show CDR1 as DFQATT and CDR2 as SNEGSKA (reference sequence). The CDR3 loop is CSVSSEGLTDTQYF. The CDR3 DNA reads as TGCAGTGTTTCTTCAGAGGGTTTGACAGATACGCAGTATTTT.

V usage is TRBV6-5 and J usage is TRBJ1-1; TRBD1 aligns across 9 bases. The CDR3 has 14 residues. CDR1 and CDR2 from the germline V gene are MNHEY and SVGAGI. The J segment lost 13 bases and the V segment lost 7 bases, leaving 16 bases of the junction unmatched. CDR3 DNA: TGTGCCAGCATGAGATCGAGGACAGGGGCAGAGCTTTTCTTT. It codes for CASMRSRTGAELFF.

This clonotype was seen only a few times. The chain uses TRBV5-6 and TRBJ2-5, with 7 bases matching TRBD1. Germline CDR1 reads SGHDT; CDR2 reads YYEEEE. CDR3 length: 13 residues. The V and J ends lost 3 bases and 5 bases, in that order; junction bases with no gene match: 4. CDR3 coding DNA: TGTGCCAGCAGCTGGGACAGTAGGGAGACCCAGTACTTC. Translated: CASSWDSRETQYF.